This is a list of T cell receptor beta chains from one sample in a study of blood T cell repertoires in COVID-19. Sequenced by immunoSEQ multiplex PCR; TCRdb stores in-frame clones only, minus some. The top ten clones hold 7.3% of a sample with about 68,000 clones, over 75% of them seen once. Source material: peripheral blood. The receptors originated from a man aged 40-49 years with COVID-19, enrolled during active disease. The CDR3 runs from the conserved cysteine through the conserved F or W. A D gene is named only where the DNA matches it firmly. The listing skips clone size in some rows; elsewhere it reads once, few, many or a size class.

. TRBJ2-3 . TRBV10-3 CAITEGTSTDTQYF TGTGCCATCACGGAGGGGACTAGCACAGATACGCAGTATTTT
. TRBJ2-5 . TRBV6-5 CASSPDRGGETQYF TGTGCCAGCAGCCCGGACAGAGGCGGAGAGACCCAGTACTTC
. TRBJ1-5 . TRBV6-2/TRBV6-3 CASSYSHMTATRQPQHF TGTGCCAGCAGTTACTCGCATATGACTGCTACTCGTCAGCCCCAGCATTTT
. TRBJ2-1 TRBD2 TRBV7-3 CASSGGTSDEQFF TGTGCCAGCAGCGGCGGAACTAGCGATGAGCAGTTCTTC
. TRBJ1-5 . TRBV6-5 CASSYSTTLGQPQHF TGTGCCAGCAGTTACTCGACTACCCTGGGCCAGCCCCAGCATTTT
. TRBJ2-1 . TRBV5-6 CASSQSNAGAANEQFF TGTGCCAGCAGCCAATCAAATGCGGGGGCGGCGAATGAGCAGTTCTTC
. TRBJ1-1 . TRBV7-2 CASSWGEDTEAFF TGTGCCAGCAGCTGGGGAGAAGACACTGAAGCTTTCTTT
. TRBJ2-7 TRBD1 TRBV5-1 CASSEGTGIDEQYF TGCGCCAGCAGCGAGGGGACAGGGATCGACGAGCAGTACTTC
. TRBJ1-1 TRBD1 TRBV28 CASSYRQGPEAFF TGTGCCAGCAGTTACCGACAGGGCCCTGAAGCTTTCTTT
. TRBJ1-2 . TRBV18 CASSPPGMLDGYTF TGTGCCAGCTCACCTCCAGGGATGCTGGATGGCTACACCTTC
. TRBJ1-2 . TRBV6-5 CASSYSSGSPYGYTF TGTGCCAGCAGTTACTCGTCAGGTTCCCCCTATGGCTACACCTTC
. TRBJ2-7 . TRBV6-5 CASRTPSDEQYF TGTGCCAGCAGAACCCCTAGCGACGAGCAGTACTTC
. TRBJ2-1 . TRBV11-2 CASSLVGGRVNEQFF TGTGCCAGCAGCTTAGTCGGGGGAAGGGTCAATGAGCAGTTCTTC
. TRBJ1-2 . TRBV28 CASSLDSQYYGYTF TGTGCCAGCAGTTTAGACAGCCAATACTATGGCTACACCTTC
. TRBJ2-1 TRBD1 TRBV6-5 CASSSSGTAANEQFF TGTGCCAGCAGTTCCTCCGGGACAGCCGCGAATGAGCAGTTCTTC
. TRBJ2-3 . TRBV12-3/TRBV12-4 CASRDPLGLLEYF TGTGCCAGCAGAGATCCCCTGGGACTTTTGGAGTATTTT
. TRBJ2-2 . TRBV7-9 CASSSLVTGELFF TGTGCCAGCAGCTCCCTAGTTACCGGGGAGCTGTTTTTT
. TRBJ2-7 TRBD1 TRBV3-1/TRBV3-2 CASSNSAQGETYEQYF TGTGCCAGCAGCAACTCGGCACAGGGGGAGACCTACGAGCAGTACTTC
. TRBJ1-2 . TRBV2 CASSENRVGGYTF TGTGCCAGCAGTGAAAACAGGGTGGGTGGCTACACCTTC
. TRBJ2-2 . TRBV7-6 CASSLISSNTGELFF TGTGCCAGCAGCTTAATTTCCAGTAACACCGGGGAGCTGTTTTTT
. TRBJ1-6 . TRBV5-1 CASSVNRDPGNSPLHF TGCGCCAGCAGCGTGAACAGGGACCCAGGCAATTCACCCCTCCACTTT
. TRBJ1-1 . TRBV5-1 CASSLDAGNENTEAFF TGCGCCAGCAGCTTGGATGCAGGGAATGAGAACACTGAAGCTTTCTTT
. TRBJ2-2 . TRBV6-4 CASSELGDPGELFF TGTGCCAGCAGTGAACTAGGCGATCCCGGGGAGCTGTTTTTT
. TRBJ1-2 . TRBV11-2 CASSYSGLF TGTGCCAGCAGCTACTCGGGTTTATTC
. TRBJ1-1 . TRBV19 CASNSGRPLRGSTEAFF TGTGCCAGTAACTCAGGGAGGCCCTTAAGAGGGTCCACTGAAGCTTTCTTT
. TRBJ1-6 . TRBV27 CASSLSTARENSPLHF TGTGCCAGCAGTTTATCGACGGCTCGGGAGAATTCACCCCTCCACTTT
. TRBJ2-1 . TRBV7-6 CASSLDYRDSNEQFF TGTGCCAGCAGCTTAGATTACCGGGACTCCAATGAGCAGTTCTTC
. TRBJ2-7 TRBD1 TRBV10-3 CAIGRQGYEQYF TGTGCCATCGGCCGACAGGGCTACGAGCAGTACTTC
once TRBJ1-5 TRBD1 TRBV30 CAWSRGQGAEPQHF TGTGCCTGGAGCCGAGGACAGGGGGCCGAGCCCCAGCATTTT
. TRBJ2-5 . TRBV19 CASSERAKETQYF TGTGCCAGTAGTGAACGAGCAAAAGAGACCCAGTACTTC
. TRBJ2-2 TRBD2 TRBV30 CALRGGTNTGELFF TGTGCCTTACGCGGGGGAACGAACACCGGGGAGCTGTTTTTT
. TRBJ2-1 . TRBV12-3/TRBV12-4 CASSTAQDSEQFF TGTGCCAGCAGTACCGCCCAGGACAGTGAGCAGTTCTTC
. TRBJ2-1 . TRBV5-1 CASSLRKGFGSYNEQFF TGCGCCAGCAGCTTGCGGAAGGGGTTTGGCTCCTACAATGAGCAGTTCTTC
. TRBJ2-3 . TRBV19 CASSTSQGTDTQYF TGTGCCAGTAGTACCTCTCAGGGCACAGATACGCAGTATTTT
. TRBJ2-5 TRBD1 TRBV7-6 CASSLVRDRGLETQYF TGTGCCAGCAGCTTAGTCCGGGACAGGGGGCTGGAGACCCAGTACTTC
. TRBJ1-2 TRBD1 TRBV9 CASSQGANYGYTF TGTGCCAGCAGCCAGGGGGCGAACTATGGCTACACCTTC
once TRBJ1-6 . TRBV2 CASSEDRAYNSPLHF TGTGCCAGCAGTGAAGACAGGGCCTATAATTCACCCCTCCACTTT
. TRBJ1-6 . TRBV12-3/TRBV12-4 CASSRDINSPLHF TGTGCCAGCAGCAGGGACATAAATTCACCCCTCCACTTT
. TRBJ1-1 TRBD1 TRBV3-1/TRBV3-2 CASSQNDRGTEAFF TGTGCCAGCAGCCAAAATGACAGGGGGACTGAAGCTTTCTTT
. TRBJ1-2 TRBD1 TRBV27 CASSFATGGGNYGYTF TGTGCCAGCAGTTTTGCGACAGGGGGCGGAAACTATGGCTACACCTTC
once TRBJ2-5 TRBD2 TRBV5-1 CASSPDTGTSGGAAWETQYF TGCGCCAGCAGCCCAGACACCGGGACTAGCGGGGGGGCGGCCTGGGAGACCCAGTACTTC
. TRBJ2-5 TRBD1 TRBV29-1 CSVTDRGTQETQYF TGCAGCGTCACGGACAGGGGGACGCAAGAGACCCAGTACTTC
. TRBJ2-2 . TRBV5-1 CASSLDRANTGELFF TGCGCCAGCAGCTTGGACAGGGCGAACACCGGGGAGCTGTTTTTT